A single sample is the source of the 27 T cell receptor beta chains below, sequenced in a study of shared clonotypes between healthy human individuals (dated by TCRdb to the early 2020s). CD8 naive samples consisted of CD45RO-negative cells that were positively selected for CCR7, yielding a CD45RA+CCR7+ population without TemRA cells. Library creation used the immunoSEQ multiplex PCR assay. In TCRdb, the immuneACCESS table is reduced to in-frame sequences with V and J assigned. These tables do not hold every clone; where another copy was compared, an unresolved V gene accounts for under half, and the others remain unexplained. The sample includes around 1,900,000 clones, with around 93% observed a single time. Clones ranked in the top ten supply about 1.6% of the sample. Sequencing was done on a sample of naive CD8+ T cells from PBMCs. According to the study, the label for this sample's cell subset or site signals: CD45RA+CCR7+. These receptors came from a man between 18 and 35 years old in good health. Some clones in this sample may be carry-over from other donors' samples.

Here the CDR3 DNA reads TGTGCCAGCAGCCCTGGGGCGGGAGGCACAGATACGCAGTATTTT. Translated: CASSPGAGGTDTQYF. This chain joins TRBV11-2 and TRBJ2-3, with 7 bases matching TRBD2. Trimming took 5 bases from V and 1 from J; bases not matched to a gene: 6. The germline CDR1 and CDR2 sequences are SGHAT and FQNNGV. The length of the CDR3 is 15 residues.

The J gene is TRBJ1-5, the V gene TRBV4-2; D not resolved. The germline gives CDR1 LGHNA, CDR2 YNFKEQ. Between the trimmed V and J ends, which lost 1 base and 1 base, there was a span of 2 bases. The CDR3 totals 13 residues. The CDR3 nucleotides are TGTGCCAGCAGCCAAGCGAGCAATCAGCCCCAGCATTTT. Amino acids: CASSQASNQPQHF.

For this clone: Other DNA sequences within the sample encode an identical CDR3. The genes are TRBV28 and TRBJ2-7, with a tentative D call TRBD1 (5 bases). CDR1 MDHEN and CDR2 SYDVKM come from the germline V gene. The CDR3 spans 13 residues. V shed 2 bases and J shed 3 bases, with 8 bases lying between them. The CDR3 bases are TGTGCCAGCAGTTTAAGGGGTCTCTACGAGCAGTACTTC. It yields the protein CASSLRGLYEQYF. Full variable domain (remainder filled in from reference TRBV28 and TRBJ2-7): DVKVTQSSRYLVKRTGEKVFLECVQDMDHENMFWYRQDPGLGLRLIYFSYDVKMKEKGDIPEGYSVSREKKERFSLILESASTNQTSMYLCASSLRGLYEQYFGPGTRLTVT.

This chain links TRBV27 with TRBJ1-1; D gene uncertain. Deletions cut 0 bases from V and 8 bases from J, with 10 bases between. The CDR3 is made up of 13 amino acids. Germline V CDR1 and CDR2: MNHEY, SMNVEV (reference sequence). DNA for the CDR3: TGTGCCAGCAGTTTATCGGGGAGGGTCGAAGCTTTCTTT. This translates into CASSLSGRVEAFF.

This chain joins TRBV10-1 and TRBJ1-4; maybe TRBD1 (6 bases). Trimming removed 9 bases at V and 8 bases at J, with 16 bases between. The CDR3 length is 13 residues. Germline V gene data show CDR1 as WNHNN and CDR2 as SYGVQD (reference sequence). CDR3 nucleotides: TGCGCCAGTTGGACAGTCCTTTGCGAAAAACTGTTTTTT. Encoded protein: CASWTVLCEKLFF.

The chain carries TRBV7-6 and TRBJ2-7, with 7 bases that match TRBD2. The germline V gene encodes CDR1 SGHVS and CDR2 FNYEAQ. V lost 1 base and J lost 6; bases outside the gene matches: 9. The CDR3 has 15 amino acids. The CDR3 spells CASSLGGAGDIEQYF. In DNA, the CDR3 is TGTGCCAGCAGCTTAGGGGGTGCGGGAGATATCGAGCAGTACTTC. The full variable domain, in which reference TRBV7-6 and TRBJ2-7 provide the parts outside the CDR3, is GAGVSQSPRYKVTKRGQDVALRCDPISGHVSLYWYRQALGQGPEFLTYFNYEAQQDKSGLPNDRFSAERPEGSISTLTIQRTEQRDSAMYRCASSLGGAGDIEQYFGPGTRLTVT.

The genes are TRBV15 and TRBJ2-7; a weak D match, TRBD1 (5 bases). The CDR3 is 14 residues long. V was cut by 3 bases and J by 5 bases, with 14 bases left in between. Germline CDR1 is LNHNV and CDR2 is YYDKDF (reference sequence). The CDR3 region has the DNA TGTGCCACCAGCAGTTGGTCCAGGGCCGACGAGCAGTACTTC. It encodes CATSSWSRADEQYF.

This chain links TRBV5-1 with TRBJ2-2, with 9 nucleotides matching TRBD2. This CDR3 comprises 17 residues. CDR1 and CDR2 from the germline V gene are SGHRS and YFSETQ. The junction had 6 bases not matched to a gene; V was cut back by 0 bases and J by 3 bases. The CDR3 spells CASSLVLAGMHTGELFF. The DNA for the CDR3 is TGCGCCAGCAGCTTGGTGCTAGCGGGAATGCACACCGGGGAGCTGTTTTTT.

The chain couples TRBV5-5 to TRBJ2-7; possibly TRBD1 for D (6 bases). Deletions cut 2 bases from V and 0 bases from J, with 12 bases between. Germline V gene data show CDR1 as SGHKS and CDR2 as YYEKEE (reference sequence). This CDR3 contains 15 residues. CDR3 sequence: CASSFSGAYSYEQYF. The DNA of the CDR3 is TGTGCCAGCAGCTTTTCAGGGGCTTACTCCTACGAGCAGTACTTC. The full variable domain, with the rest looked up from reference TRBV5-5 and TRBJ2-7, is DAGVTQSPTHLIKTRGQQVTLRCSPISGHKSVSWYQQVLGQGPQFIFQYYEKEERGRGNFPDRFSARQFPNYSSELNVNALLLGDSALYLCASSFSGAYSYEQYFGPGTRLTVT.

This rearrangement joins TRBV2 to TRBJ2-7; D is unresolved. The CDR3 sequence is 16 residues long. Trimming cost V 3 bases and J 0 bases, with 15 bases left between them. Germline V gene data show CDR1 as SNHLY and CDR2 as FYNNEI. CDR3 residues: CASSDLPMASSYEQYF. The DNA of the CDR3 is TGTGCCAGCAGTGATCTCCCCATGGCGAGCTCCTACGAGCAGTACTTC. The full variable domain, completed using reference TRBV2 and TRBJ2-7, is EPEVTQTPSHQVTQMGQEVILRCVPISNHLYFYWYRQILGQKVEFLVSFYNNEISEKSEIFDDQFSVERPDGSNFTLKIRSTKLEDSAMYFCASSDLPMASSYEQYFGPGTRLTVT.

The gene calls are TRBV4-1 and TRBJ1-4; D is ambiguous. This CDR3 comprises 16 residues. Looked up from germline, CDR1 is MGHRA and CDR2 is YSYEKL. Trimming stripped 0 bases from V and 10 bases from J, with 18 bases between. Written as DNA, the CDR3 is TGCGCCAGCAGCCAAGATGGCGAAAACGGTGTAGGAAAACTGTTTTTT. Translated: CASSQDGENGVGKLFF.

The V and J genes are TRBV27 and TRBJ2-1, with D maybe TRBD2 (6 bases). Germline CDR1 is MNHEY and CDR2 is SMNVEV (reference sequence). This CDR3 is 16 amino acids long. V lost 0 bases, J lost 6 bases, and 15 bases lay in between. This CDR3 reads CASSLSGGRPFNEQFF. The CDR3 DNA reads as TGTGCCAGCAGTTTATCCGGTGGGAGGCCCTTCAATGAGCAGTTCTTC.

The rearrangement uses TRBV7-9 and TRBJ2-7; 8 positions agree with TRBD1. The germline gives CDR1 SEHNR, CDR2 FQNEAQ (reference sequence). V shed 3 bases, J shed 6 bases, and the junction held 10 bases outside the gene matches. CDR3 length: 15 amino acids. For the CDR3, the DNA is TGTGCCAGCAGCTTTTCCGGGACAGGACTTTCCGAGCAGTACTTC. Amino acid sequence: CASSFSGTGLSEQYF.

The V gene is TRBV4-3, the J gene TRBJ1-3; D not resolved. The CDR3 runs 16 residues. CDR1 and CDR2 from the germline V gene are LGHNA and YSLEER. V dropped 3 bases and J dropped 0 bases, with 12 bases sitting between them. CDR3 protein: CASSQTDRSSGNTIYF. The CDR3 nucleotides are TGCGCCAGCAGCCAGACCGACCGATCCTCTGGAAACACCATATATTTT.

The chain carries TRBV9 and TRBJ2-1, with TRBD1 matching 8 bases. The length of the CDR3 is 15 residues. Losses at the gene ends were 3 bases for V and 4 bases for J; bases not matched to a gene: 6. CDR1 and CDR2 (germline): SGDLS, YYNGEE. The CDR3 sequence is CASSEGTGPYNEQFF. The CDR3 DNA reads as TGTGCCAGCAGCGAGGGGACAGGCCCTTACAATGAGCAGTTCTTC.

The chain links TRBV19 to TRBJ1-5; D remains unclear. Germline-derived CDR1 and CDR2 are LNHDA and SQIVND (reference sequence). Trimming shortened V by 6 bases and J by 6 bases, and 9 bases separated the two germline ends. The CDR3 covers 12 residues. The CDR3: CASSPRVQPQHF. In DNA, the CDR3 is TGTGCCAGTAGCCCGAGGGTTCAGCCCCAGCATTTT.

The chain recombines TRBV29-1 with TRBJ1-1; no reliable D call. The CDR3 is 17 residues long. The germline CDR1 and CDR2 sequences are SQVTM and ANQGSEA. V lost 0 bases to trimming and J lost 4 bases, with 21 bases between them. Here the CDR3 reads CSVEDPAFGLGSTEAFF. The CDR3 DNA reads TGCAGCGTTGAAGACCCAGCGTTCGGTTTAGGTAGCACTGAAGCTTTCTTT. Combining the CDR3 with reference TRBV29-1 and TRBJ1-1 gives the whole variable domain SAVISQKPSRDICQRGTSLTIQCQVDSQVTMMFWYRQQPGQSLTLIATANQGSEATYESGFVIDKFPISRPNLTFSTLTVSNMSPEDSSIYLCSVEDPAFGLGSTEAFFGQGTRLTVV.

Note on this clone: One end of the junction fails to match germline, which may point to a read error. The sample has other DNA sequences that encode this CDR3 too. The gene calls are TRBV25-1 and TRBJ1-3, with D perhaps matching TRBD1 (6 bases). The CDR3 contains 16 residues. Germline CDR1 is MGHDK and CDR2 is SYGVNS. In DNA form, the CDR3 reads TGTGCCAGCAGTGCCCTGCGGGGGGGGCCTGGAAACACTATATATTTT. This codes for CASSALRGGPGNTIYF.

This sequence joins TRBV19 and TRBJ2-1, with D perhaps being TRBD1 or TRBD2 (5 bases each). The germline V and J ends were trimmed by 5 bases and 14 bases, with 19 bases remaining between them. Germline loops: CDR1 LNHDA, CDR2 SQIVND (reference sequence). This CDR3 has 13 residues. This chain's CDR3 is CASSPRLRDAKFF. CDR3 in DNA: TGTGCCAGTAGTCCTCGACTCCGGGACGCTAAGTTCTTC.

This chain uses TRBV18 with TRBJ2-7; D is unresolved. V lost 1 base and J lost 0, with 10 bases in between. This CDR3 region has 15 residues. Germline V gene data show CDR1 as KGHSH and CDR2 as LQKENI. The CDR3 bases are TGTGCCAGCTCACCACGTGGACGCGACTCCTACGAGCAGTACTTC. This codes for CASSPRGRDSYEQYF. Full variable domain (missing parts from reference TRBV18 and TRBJ2-7): NAGVMQNPRHLVRRRGQEARLRCSPMKGHSHVYWYRQLPEEGLKFMVYLQKENIIDESGMPKERFSAEFPKEGPSILRIQQVVRGDSAAYFCASSPRGRDSYEQYFGPGTRLTVT.

This rearrangement joins TRBV29-1 to TRBJ2-7, with 11 bases aligning to TRBD1. Germline lookup yields CDR1 SQVTM and CDR2 ANQGSEA. The CDR3 length is 12 residues. V was clipped by 7 bases and J by 7 bases; unmatched bases: 6. CDR3: CSAWDRGGEQYF. DNA of the CDR3: TGCAGCGCCTGGGACAGGGGGGGAGAGCAGTACTTC.

The genes are TRBV9 and TRBJ1-2; 8 bases line up with TRBD1. Trimming removed 2 bases from V and 7 bases from J; junction bases left unmatched: 13. This CDR3 is built from 16 residues. Germline CDR1 and CDR2: SGDLS and YYNGEE. The CDR3 reads CASSVPGQDRLGGYTF. In DNA, the CDR3 is TGTGCCAGCAGCGTTCCGGGACAGGACCGCCTCGGTGGCTACACCTTC.

This chain joins TRBV9 and TRBJ1-1, with unresolved D. Germline V gives CDR1 SGDLS, CDR2 YYNGEE. Trimming left V 4 bases short and J 1 base short, with 14 bases between. This CDR3 has 15 amino acids. CDR3 DNA sequence: TGTGCCAGCAGCTCCTCGCTAGAAGGGAACACTGAAGCTTTCTTT. It specifies CASSSSLEGNTEAFF. The full variable domain, its missing parts supplied by reference TRBV9 and TRBJ1-1, is DSGVTQTPKHLITATGQRVTLRCSPRSGDLSVYWYQQSLDQGLQFLIQYYNGEERAKGNILERFSAQQFPDLHSELNLSSLELGDSALYFCASSSSLEGNTEAFFGQGTRLTVV.

The chain recombines TRBV28 with TRBJ2-5, with TRBD2 identical over 7 bases. After removal of 3 bases from V and 1 base from J, the junction contained 5 bases not matched to a gene. Germline V gene sequence: CDR1 MDHEN, CDR2 SYDVKM. The CDR3 extends over 15 amino acids. The CDR3 protein is CASSFPQRGQETQYF. The CDR3 DNA follows: TGTGCCAGCAGTTTCCCGCAGCGGGGCCAAGAGACCCAGTACTTC.

In its sample, this clone was seen once. V is TRBV19 and J is TRBJ2-1; D may be TRBD2 (6 bases). Germline values: CDR1 LNHDA, CDR2 SQIVND (reference sequence). Trimming cost V 6 bases and J 4 bases, with 13 bases left between them. The CDR3 length is 14 residues. The CDR3 loop is CASRPGLTYNEQFF. For the CDR3, the DNA is TGTGCCAGTAGACCGGGACTGACGTACAATGAGCAGTTCTTC.

The rearrangement joins TRBV9 to TRBJ2-2; D tentatively reads TRBD1 or TRBD2 (6 bases each). The CDR3 covers 15 residues. Germline CDR1 and CDR2: SGDLS and YYNGEE. The germline V and J ends were trimmed by 3 bases and 6 bases, with 15 bases remaining between them. The CDR3 reads CASSASGAVAGELFF. The CDR3 region has the DNA TGTGCCAGCAGCGCCTCGGGGGCGGTTGCCGGGGAGCTGTTTTTT.

The chain recombines TRBV21-1 with TRBJ2-1; TRBD1, as called in the table, went unchecked against the DNA. TRBV21-1 is a recognized pseudogene. This CDR3 is built from 17 residues. The CDR3 DNA sequence: TGTGCCAGCAGCAAAGAGGGGCAGGGGGCGACCTACAATGAGCAGTTCTTC. Translation gives CASSKEGQGATYNEQFF.